This T cell receptor beta chain was recorded in a study of blood T cell repertoires in COVID-19. Study information: Sample material is recorded as cDNA or gDNA derived from T cells, B-cell-depleted T cells, or PBMCs.

The data were produced by immunoSEQ multiplex PCR, yet TCRdb's version contains in-frame clones alone and is incomplete. Seen here are some 170,000 clones, 60% to 80% observed once, and the top ten hold about 28%. The CDR3 is made up of 15 amino acids. This sequence was found in a woman aged 70-85 years with acute or convalescent COVID-19. The chain combines TRBV12-1 with TRBJ1-2; whether TRBD1, the table's D call, matches the DNA was not checked. TRBV12-1 is a documented pseudogene. Sequences were obtained from peripheral blood. CDR3 nucleotide sequence: TGTGCCAGCAGCTTTGGTGACAGGAGGACCTATGGCTACACCTTC. Translation: CASSFGDRRTYGYTF.